These 31 T cell receptor beta chains originate from one sample sequenced in a study of blood T cell repertoires in COVID-19. The assay was immunoSEQ multiplex PCR, and TCRdb's table has in-frame clones only and misses some. Of around 620,000 clones listed, around 89% are singletons. The sequenced sample was peripheral blood. These receptor sequences come from a woman aged 18-29 years with acute or convalescent COVID-19.

The chain combines TRBV2 with TRBJ2-7, with TRBD2 matching 7 bases. This CDR3 is built from 15 residues. CDR1 is SNHLY and CDR2 is FYNNEI in the germline V gene. The V and J ends lost 5 bases and 3 bases, in that order; junction bases with no gene match: 10. Here the CDR3 DNA reads TGTGCCAGCAGTAGCCATGGGGGGGGGAACTACGAGCAGTACTTC. Its protein is CASSSHGGGNYEQYF.

This chain links TRBV19 with TRBJ2-3, with 11 bases identical to TRBD2. The CDR3 runs to 16 residues. CDR1 LNHDA and CDR2 SQIVND come from the germline V gene (reference sequence). The junction had 8 bases not matched to a gene; V was cut back by 5 bases and J by 4 bases. CDR3 amino acids: CASSQTSGAPPDTQYF. Written as DNA, the CDR3 is TGTGCCAGTAGTCAGACTAGCGGGGCCCCGCCAGATACGCAGTATTTT. Variable domain in full (rest from reference TRBV19 and TRBJ2-3): DGGITQSPKYLFRKEGQNVTLSCEQNLNHDAMYWYRQDPGQGLRLIYYSQIVNDFQKGDIAEGYSVSREKKESFPLTVTSAQKNPTAFYLCASSQTSGAPPDTQYFGPGTRLTVL.

The genes are TRBV4-1 and TRBJ2-7, with D perhaps matching TRBD2 (6 bases). Trimming stripped 1 base from V and 7 bases from J, with 11 bases between. The CDR3 covers 13 residues. Germline V gene lookup returns CDR1 MGHRA and CDR2 YSYEKL. Here the CDR3 reads CASSQAGGGEQYF. The CDR3 nucleotides read TGCGCCAGCAGCCAAGCCGGTGGGGGGGAGCAGTACTTC.

The gene calls are TRBV4-3 and TRBJ2-7, with TRBD1 identical over 7 bases. The CDR3 covers 16 residues. The germline gives CDR1 LGHNA, CDR2 YSLEER. V trimming: 0 bases; J trimming: 2 bases; junction bases outside the gene matches: 7. As DNA, the CDR3 is TGCGCCAGCAGCCAAGACCCCGGGACAGTACCCTACGAGCAGTACTTC. Translation: CASSQDPGTVPYEQYF.

This rearrangement joins TRBV4-2 to TRBJ1-1, with D tentatively TRBD1 (6 bases). The length of the CDR3 is 17 residues. V was trimmed by 1 base and J by 1 base, leaving 16 bases between them. Germline-derived CDR1 and CDR2 are LGHNA and YNFKEQ. This CDR3 reads CASSQVSGAGENTEAFF. Written as DNA, the CDR3 is TGTGCCAGCAGCCAAGTTTCAGGGGCTGGGGAGAACACTGAAGCTTTCTTT.

The genes are TRBV5-1 and TRBJ1-1; D uncertain. Germline V gene data show CDR1 as SGHRS and CDR2 as YFSETQ. Trimming stripped 0 bases from V and 1 base from J, with 13 bases between. This CDR3 contains 16 residues. The DNA for the CDR3 is TGCGCCAGCAGCTTGGGATTTGCGGCACAGAACACTGAAGCTTTCTTT. Protein product: CASSLGFAAQNTEAFF.

The rearrangement uses TRBV7-6 and TRBJ2-1, with D maybe TRBD1 (6 bases). The CDR3 runs to 15 residues. CDR1 and CDR2 (germline): SGHVS, FNYEAQ. V lost 1 base and J 13 bases, leaving 20 bases between the germline ends. Here the CDR3 reads CASSLDLGQRKHQFF. CDR3 in DNA: TGTGCCAGCAGCTTAGACCTCGGACAGCGCAAGCATCAGTTCTTC.

The chain recombines TRBV18 with TRBJ1-6; TRBD1 might be the D (6 bases). Between the trimmed V and J ends, which lost 2 bases and 5 bases, there was a span of 13 bases. Germline V gene lookup returns CDR1 KGHSH and CDR2 LQKENI. The CDR3 length is 16 residues. The CDR3 sequence is CASSPSQGLNNSPLHF. In DNA form, the CDR3 reads TGTGCCAGCTCACCATCACAGGGATTGAATAATTCACCCCTCCACTTT.

The V call is TRBV5-1, the J call TRBJ2-3; 10 bases align to TRBD2. This CDR3 is 16 amino acids long. After removal of 0 bases from V and 2 bases from J, the junction contained 3 bases not matched to a gene. CDR1 and CDR2 from the germline V gene are SGHRS and YFSETQ. The CDR3 sequence: CASSLVLAGATDTQYF. In DNA form, the CDR3 reads TGCGCCAGCAGCTTGGTCCTAGCGGGGGCCACAGATACGCAGTATTTT.

The rearrangement uses TRBV28 and TRBJ1-1; possible D gene TRBD1, 6 bases. The CDR3 length is 13 residues. Germline values: CDR1 MDHEN, CDR2 SYDVKM. The V gene lost 3 bases and the J gene lost 11 bases, with 16 bases spanning the gap. CDR3 sequence reads: CASSFRPQGMAFF. CDR3 in DNA: TGTGCCAGCAGTTTCCGGCCCCAGGGGATGGCTTTCTTT. The full variable domain, rest sourced from reference TRBV28 and TRBJ1-1, is DVKVTQSSRYLVKRTGEKVFLECVQDMDHENMFWYRQDPGLGLRLIYFSYDVKMKEKGDIPEGYSVSREKKERFSLILESASTNQTSMYLCASSFRPQGMAFFGQGTRLTVV.

Only one count was recorded for this clone. CDR3 in DNA: TGTGCCAGCAGTTACTCGCCGTCCAGCTCTGGAAACACCATATATTTT. It is translated as CASSYSPSSSGNTIYF. The rearrangement joins TRBV6-5 to TRBJ1-3; unclear D gene. The CDR3 contains 16 residues. Trimming took 0 bases from V and 0 from J, leaving 9 bases between them. The germline V gene encodes CDR1 MNHEY and CDR2 SVGAGI.

The V and J genes are TRBV4-1 and TRBJ1-2; unclear D gene. This CDR3 has 15 residues. The germline V gene has CDR1 MGHRA and CDR2 YSYEKL. Trimming shortened V by 2 bases and J by 8 bases, and 18 bases separated the two germline ends. The CDR3 is CASSQTLLQWYGYTF. As DNA, the CDR3 is TGCGCCAGCAGCCAAACACTCCTACAGTGGTACGGCTACACCTTC.

V usage is TRBV6-5 and J usage is TRBJ1-1; D not resolved. The CDR3 totals 13 residues. The V end lost 6 bases, the J end lost 1 base, and 9 bases lay between the germline ends. Germline values: CDR1 MNHEY, CDR2 SVGAGI. CDR3 DNA sequence: TGTGCCAGCAGAGAGGGTAGGAACACTGAAGCTTTCTTT. This codes for CASREGRNTEAFF.

This chain uses TRBV9 with TRBJ1-6; TRBD1 aligns across 7 bases. This CDR3 is built from 13 residues. The junction had 3 bases not matched to a gene; V was cut back by 3 bases and J by 9 bases. CDR1 and CDR2 (germline): SGDLS, YYNGEE. The chain's CDR3 is CASSGDRVSPLHF. Here the CDR3 DNA reads TGTGCCAGCAGCGGAGACAGGGTTTCACCCCTCCACTTT. Full variable domain (outside the CDR3, taken from reference TRBV9 and TRBJ1-6): DSGVTQTPKHLITATGQRVTLRCSPRSGDLSVYWYQQSLDQGLQFLIQYYNGEERAKGNILERFSAQQFPDLHSELNLSSLELGDSALYFCASSGDRVSPLHFGNGTRLTVT.

The chain has TRBV10-3 and TRBJ2-7, with D perhaps TRBD1 (5 bases). The CDR3 extends over 12 amino acids. The germline CDR1 and CDR2 sequences are ENHRY and SYGVKD. The V end was cut by 10 bases, the J end by 5 bases, with 15 bases between. CDR3 residues: CATATGHDEQYF. CDR3 DNA: TGTGCCACTGCCACAGGTCACGACGAGCAGTACTTC.

The gene calls are TRBV27 and TRBJ2-6; maybe TRBD1 (5 bases). Germline-derived CDR1 and CDR2 are MNHEY and SMNVEV (reference sequence). This CDR3 spans 17 amino acids. Trimming pared 6 bases from V and 0 bases from J, leaving 15 bases between. In nucleotides, the CDR3 is TGTGCCAGCAGGCGAAGGGGTTTCCTCTCTGGGGCCAACGTCCTGACTTTC. Residues: CASRRRGFLSGANVLTF. Variable domain in full (rest from reference TRBV27 and TRBJ2-6): EAQVTQNPRYLITVTGKKLTVTCSQNMNHEYMSWYRQDPGLGLRQIYYSMNVEVTDKGDVPEGYKVSRKEKRNFPLILESPSPNQTSLYFCASRRRGFLSGANVLTFGAGSRLTVL.

The rearrangement uses TRBV5-6 and TRBJ1-5, with TRBD1 matching 10 bases. V shed 4 bases and J 5 bases; nucleotides not matched to a gene: 6. There are 15 residues in the CDR3. The V gene's germline CDR1 is SGHDT and CDR2 YYEEEE. The chain's CDR3 is CASSLGQGVHQPQHF. The DNA for the CDR3 is TGTGCCAGCAGCCTTGGACAGGGGGTACATCAGCCCCAGCATTTT.

CDR3 sequence reads: CASSQESSSYEQYF. Here the CDR3 DNA reads TGTGCCAGCAGCCAAGAATCCTCTTCCTACGAGCAGTACTTC. The gene calls are TRBV3-1 (or the pseudogene TRBV3-2) and TRBJ2-7, with unresolved D. Trimming stripped 0 bases from V and 1 base from J, with 7 bases between. The CDR3 has 14 amino acids. The germline V gene has CDR1 LGHDT and CDR2 YNNKEL (reference sequence).

The V gene is TRBV3-1 (or the pseudogene TRBV3-2), the J gene TRBJ1-4; D is ambiguous. Per germline, CDR1 LGHDT and CDR2 YNNKEL (reference sequence). CDR3 length: 14 amino acids. Trimming cost V 1 base and J 5 bases, with 8 bases left between them. CDR3 bases: TGTGCCAGCAGCCAAGGAGCCCTAAATGAAAAACTGTTTTTT. Its translation is CASSQGALNEKLFF.

This clone was found once. This sequence joins TRBV7-2 and TRBJ2-3; possible D gene TRBD2, 7 bases. The CDR3 sequence is 15 residues long. Germline-derived CDR1 and CDR2 are SGHTA and FQGNSA. With 1 base removed from V and 5 bases from J, the gap between germline ends came to 13 bases. DNA for the CDR3: TGTGCCAGCAGCTTAGTAGGGGGGGCCCAAGATACGCAGTATTTT. Amino acid sequence: CASSLVGGAQDTQYF.

This sequence joins TRBV11-2 and TRBJ2-3, with TRBD2 matching 7 bases. The germline CDR1 and CDR2 sequences are SGHAT and FQNNGV. CDR3 length: 15 residues. V lost 3 bases to trimming and J lost 6 bases; unmatched junction nucleotides: 9. The CDR3 DNA reads TGTGCCAGCAGCTTTGGGACTACATCCGCTGATACGCAGTATTTT. Amino acid sequence: CASSFGTTSADTQYF. Looking up the rest from reference TRBV11-2 and TRBJ2-3 gives the full variable domain: EAGVAQSPRYKIIEKRQSVAFWCNPISGHATLYWYQQILGQGPKLLIQFQNNGVVDDSQLPKDRFSAERLKGVDSTLKIQPAKLEDSAVYLCASSFGTTSADTQYFGPGTRLTVL.

The chain joins TRBV2 to TRBJ2-7; TRBD2 might be the D (7 bases). The CDR3 is made up of 16 amino acids. V gave up 6 bases and J gave up 5 bases, with 23 bases separating them. From germline, CDR1 is SNHLY and CDR2 FYNNEI. In nucleotides, the CDR3 is TGTGCCAGCAGACCGCTACGGGGGGCCAGAGGAGACGAGCAGTACTTC. Protein sequence: CASRPLRGARGDEQYF.

The chain combines TRBV28 with TRBJ1-1, with D hard to call. V was cut by 6 bases and J by 3 bases, with 2 bases left in between. The germline CDR1 and CDR2 sequences are MDHEN and SYDVKM. The CDR3 is 10 residues long. The CDR3 bases are TGTGCCAGCAGCGACACTGAAGCTTTCTTT. This codes for CASSDTEAFF.

The V and J genes are TRBV11-2 and TRBJ2-1; 9 bases match TRBD1. Unmatched junction bases numbered 8, after V lost 5 bases and J lost 0 bases. This CDR3 comprises 17 residues. Germline assignment: CDR1 SGHAT and CDR2 FQNNGV. The CDR3 loop is CASSPRDRAISYNEQFF. The CDR3 DNA follows: TGTGCCAGCAGCCCACGGGACAGGGCTATCTCCTACAATGAGCAGTTCTTC.

The chain combines TRBV13 with TRBJ1-1; 7 bases line up with TRBD1. CDR1 is PRHDT and CDR2 is FYEKMQ in the germline V gene (reference sequence). The trim removed 1 base at V and 4 bases at J, leaving 3 bases unmatched. This CDR3 has 14 residues. Here the CDR3 reads CASSLVRGLTEAFF. The CDR3 DNA sequence: TGTGCCAGCAGCTTAGTAAGGGGGCTCACTGAAGCTTTCTTT. The full variable domain, rest sourced from reference TRBV13 and TRBJ1-1, is AAGVIQSPRHLIKEKRETATLKCYPIPRHDTVYWYQQGPGQDPQFLISFYEKMQSDKGSIPDRFSAQQFSDYHSELNMSSLELGDSALYFCASSLVRGLTEAFFGQGTRLTVV.

The rearrangement joins TRBV27 to TRBJ2-7; D may be TRBD2 (5 bases). This CDR3 region has 14 residues. Trimming left V 3 bases short and J 0 bases short, with 9 bases between. Germline CDR1 is MNHEY and CDR2 is SMNVEV (reference sequence). CDR3 residues: CASSFGVTSYEQYF. The CDR3 region has the DNA TGTGCCAGCAGTTTCGGGGTCACCTCCTACGAGCAGTACTTC.

The chain combines TRBV4-1 with TRBJ2-1; D might be TRBD2 (7 bases). The germline V gene has CDR1 MGHRA and CDR2 YSYEKL. The CDR3 spans 17 residues. Trimming removed 1 base from V and 0 bases from J, with 13 bases in between. The CDR3 DNA reads as TGCGCCAGCAGCCAAGCGGCGGGGGCTAGCTCCTACAATGAGCAGTTCTTC. Residues: CASSQAAGASSYNEQFF.

This chain uses TRBV9 with TRBJ1-2; D is perhaps TRBD1 (5 bases). CDR3 length: 13 amino acids. Germline CDR1 and CDR2: SGDLS and YYNGEE. Trimming removed 4 bases at V and 4 bases at J, with 11 bases between. CDR3 DNA sequence: TGTGCCAGCAGCCACCAGGGTGGCTATGGCTACACCTTC. Amino acids: CASSHQGGYGYTF.

The chain uses TRBV12-3 or TRBV12-4 and TRBJ2-3, with unresolved D. This CDR3 contains 12 residues. Trimming shortened V by 6 bases and J by 10 bases, and 14 bases separated the two germline ends. CDR3 bases: TGTGCCAGCAGCCCTCCTAGGCTTGCGCAGTATTTT. This encodes CASSPPRLAQYF.

The V gene is TRBV11-2, the J gene TRBJ1-1, with TRBD1 matching over 7 bases. The CDR3 has 16 amino acids. J was trimmed by 0 bases and V by 6 bases; bases with no gene match: 10. The germline V gene has CDR1 SGHAT and CDR2 FQNNGV. CDR3 sequence (DNA): TGTGCCAGCAGGCTCTTAGACAGGGCACTGAACACTGAAGCTTTCTTT. Amino acids: CASRLLDRALNTEAFF.

The chain links TRBV5-6 to TRBJ1-2; the D gene is possibly TRBD1 (6 bases). This CDR3 contains 14 residues. Germline V gene lookup returns CDR1 SGHDT and CDR2 YYEEEE. The V gene lost 2 bases and the J gene lost 4 bases, with 12 bases spanning the gap. The DNA for the CDR3 is TGTGCCAGCAGCTTTGTACAGGGTGGCTATGGCTACACCTTC. It specifies CASSFVQGGYGYTF. The full variable domain, rest sourced from reference TRBV5-6 and TRBJ1-2, is DAGVTQSPTHLIKTRGQQVTLRCSPKSGHDTVSWYQQALGQGPQFIFQYYEEEERQRGNFPDRFSGHQFPNYSSELNVNALLLGDSALYLCASSFVQGGYGYTFGSGTRLTVV.